The clone carrying this T cell receptor beta chain rates as medium-sized. The sample belongs to a study of blood T cell repertoires in COVID-19. For the study at large: COVID-19 samples collected from the United States, Italy and Spain covered acute and convalescent phases. In each case, the material was cDNA or gDNA derived from T cells, B-cell-depleted T cells, or PBMCs.

Original analysis: How many nucleated cells were present was estimated from reference gene primer amplification. Assay used: immunoSEQ multiplex PCR; TCRdb lists only in-frame clones, some missing. V, J and clone size derive from that table, while D and trimming were established from the DNA sequence. The sample holds tens of thousands of clones, approximately 90% seen once. CDR3 size: 16 residues. Germline V lookup: CDR1 SEHNR, CDR2 FQNEAQ (reference sequence). Trimming at V came to 5 bases and at J to 1 base, leaving 8 bases not matched to a gene. The TCR sequence derives from a woman older than 75 with acute or convalescent COVID-19. V is TRBV7-9 and J is TRBJ1-1; 9 bases are a match to TRBD1. Material: peripheral blood. CDR3 nucleotides: TGTGCCAGCAGCCAGTCCGACAGGGGGAAGAACACTGAAGCTTTCTTT. Translated, it gives CASSQSDRGKNTEAFF.